The source of this T cell receptor (beta chain) is a study of siplizumab effects on memory and regulatory T cells. Libraries were prepared by immunoSEQ multiplex PCR; TCRdb keeps only in-frame clonotypes and omits some of them. The sample contains 26,000 or so clones, around 83% of which appear only once. Looked up from germline, CDR1 is ENHRY and CDR2 is SYGVKD. CDR3 length: 13 residues. The V end was cut by 2 bases, the J end by 3 bases, with 7 bases between. The chain has TRBV10-3 and TRBJ1-2; no clear D gene. What was sequenced was memory CD4+ T cells sorted from blood. The receptor comes from a human donor in good health. The CDR3 DNA follows: TGTGCCATCAGTGAGCTCGGGGACTATGGCTACACCTTC. Encoded protein: CAISELGDYGYTF.